This section outlines one T cell receptor (beta chain) sequence together with its context. This receptor's antigen is unknown. No base-level quality is on record; no much larger clone is a single base apart. This sample was included in a study of blood T cell repertoires in COVID-19 (dated by TCRdb to the early 2020s). Regarding the complete study: Collaborator samples came from the United States, Italy and Spain and covered acute and convalescent phases of COVID-19. The samples were drawn from two sources: the first 160 participants of the ongoing ImmuneRACE study, and 1,200 or so subjects contributed by 6 global collaborators. The material from the prospective study consisted of cDNA or gDNA derived from T cells, B-cell-depleted T cells, or PBMCs. Subjects who had been exposed to COVID-19, were actively infected with it, or had recovered from it provided the deeply sampled blood TCRbeta repertoires that made up the dataset. The repertoires were released in a freely available public database meant as a resource for research on the immune response to SARS-CoV-2. HLA class I and class II types, where available, came from metadata supplied by the sample provider rather than from assay-based typing. The sample metadata nearly always contained a de-identified subject ID, COVID-19 status, age in years and sex. The paper as a whole reports these results and caveats: How much clinical and demographic metadata was included differed by source and by participant, and the metadata was provided uncurated.

One collaborating source in Seattle enrolled patients while the patients were actively infected and followed the patients over time throughout the course of disease. Collaborating institutions collected whole blood in K2EDTA tubes following their own protocols. For TCRbeta analysis, collaborators shipped samples in one of three forms: frozen whole blood, isolated PBMCs, or DNA extracted from either of those sample types. V is cut by 0 bases and J by 0 bases, and the space between the germline ends is 9 bases. CDR1 and CDR2 are drawn from the germline V gene: MNHEY, SVGEGT. The CDR3 starts with the cysteine, ends with the phenylalanine, and has 16 residues. Of all the DNA, just the CDR3 is kept, 48 bases in frame from base 1. The immunoSEQ Assay, a bias-controlled multiplex PCR, was used to amplify TCRbeta CDR3 regions from genomic DNA. The original methods were these. The number of nucleated cells in each sample was estimated from the amplification of reference gene primers within the assay. To quantify the absolute abundance of each unique TCRbeta CDR3 rearrangement, sequence reads were collapsed and filtered. For each sample, productive Simpson clonality was calculated by taking the square root of Simpson's diversity index across productive rearrangements. The table was pulled from immuneACCESS by TCRdb, which kept in-frame rearrangements only. Such tables lose some clones; where checked, under half of the loss comes from unresolved V genes, and the rest has no known cause. V and J calls and clone size are copied from that table; D and trimming were computed from the DNA. The sample table records fewer than 300,000 clones; around 89% of these occur just once. Over 5% of the sample is in the top ten clones.

The sample consisted of peripheral blood. The sequence links TRBV6-2 or TRBV6-3 to TRBJ1-5; the D segment cannot be called with confidence. This TCR came from a woman between 50 and 59 years old with COVID-19, enrolled during active disease. Here is the DNA: TGTGCCAGCAGTTACTCGCGTGCCGGTAGCAATCAGCCCCAGCATTTT. It translates to CASSYSRAGSNQPQHF.